This T cell receptor beta chain originates from a study of molecular identifiers for immune sequencing clone quantification. Broader study findings: Clones above 20 RNA copies contained over 98% of effector molecules but under 1% of naive ones.

As for this clonotype: The antigen remains undetermined.

TCRdb processed the PCR reads anew with MiXCR; each CDR3 protein has one entry. The table has hundreds of thousands of distinct CDR3 sequences, roughly a quarter seen once; the top ten hold about 0.73%. The germline V gene encodes CDR1 SGHDT and CDR2 YYEEEE. Trimming left V 5 bases short and J 8 bases short, with 19 bases between. The CDR3 totals 14 residues. Sequenced sample: naive CD8+ T cells from blood, with Jurkat cell RNA spiked in. The subset: FACS-sorted CD8+CD4-CCR7+CD45RA+ naive T cells. This clonotype originated in a human donor in good health. Some libraries in this study had Jurkat cell RNA spiked in. V gene TRBV5-6 combines with J gene TRBJ1-1; the D gene is possibly TRBD1 (5 bases). CDR3 in amino acids: CASRPWGGDREAFF. DNA of the CDR3: TGTGCCAGCAGGCCCTGGGGGGGGGATAGGGAAGCTTTCTTT.